The 30 T cell receptor beta chains in this list originate from one sample, sequenced in a study of CD8 T cells in ankylosing spondylitis. Study-wide results and caveats: A TCR beta motif of under ten highly homologous variants appeared characteristic of ankylosing spondylitis blood.

TCRdb reprocessed the 5' RACE reads with MiXCR, giving one entry per CDR3 protein. Here the sample spans about 390,000 distinct CDR3 sequences, about 20% being singletons. Their antigen targets remain unknown. Sequencing was performed on blood, either unsorted or a sorted T cell fraction (not recorded which). The receptor source for this set is a male donor with ankylosing spondylitis.

This clonotype has a handful of counts. The gene calls are TRBV6-5 and TRBJ2-1; D remains unclear. Trimming took off 7 bases at V and 8 bases at J, with 21 bases between the two ends. The length of the CDR3 is 15 residues. Germline V gives CDR1 MNHEY, CDR2 SVGAGI. CDR3 residues: CASNSRFKRTHEQFF. The DNA for the CDR3 is TGTGCCAGCAATTCCCGGTTCAAGAGGACCCATGAGCAGTTCTTC.

A few counts support this clonotype. The V and J genes are TRBV7-3 and TRBJ2-1; possibly TRBD1 for D (5 bases). The germline gives CDR1 SGHTA, CDR2 FQGTGA. Trimming shortened V by 1 base and J by 10 bases, and 17 bases separated the two germline ends. The CDR3 sequence is 15 residues long. As DNA, the CDR3 is TGTGCCAGCAGCTTAAGTGGACGGCAGGGTCTGGAGCAGTTCTTC. This translates into CASSLSGRQGLEQFF.

This clonotype was picked up many times. The V gene is TRBV5-1, the J gene TRBJ2-5; D tentatively fits TRBD1 or TRBD2 (5 bases each). V lost 8 bases and J lost 0, with 17 bases in between. Looked up from germline, CDR1 is SGHRS and CDR2 is YFSETQ. CDR3 length: 15 amino acids. CDR3 DNA: TGCGCCAGTGGACTTGGGGCTGGTGACCAAGAGACCCAGTACTTC. Protein: CASGLGAGDQETQYF.

This clonotype has more than one count but fewer than ten. The chain combines TRBV7-2 with TRBJ2-5; tentative D call: TRBD1 (5 bases). The germline V gene has CDR1 SGHTA and CDR2 FQGNSA. The CDR3 has 13 residues. Trimming removed 5 bases at V and 9 bases at J, with 16 bases between. The CDR3 DNA reads as TGTGCCAGCAGCGCCGATTTTTCAGGGTCCCAGTACTTC. The encoded protein is CASSADFSGSQYF.

The V and J genes are TRBV7-3 and TRBJ2-1; D unresolved. This CDR3 is built from 15 residues. Trimming removed 4 bases from V and 9 bases from J, with 19 bases in between. The germline V gene has CDR1 SGHTA and CDR2 FQGTGA. CDR3 coding DNA: TGTGCCAGCAGCTCGACCTTGTCTCCGGGTGGTGAGCAGTTCTTC. Amino acid sequence: CASSSTLSPGGEQFF.

This chain uses TRBV12-3 or TRBV12-4 with TRBJ2-1; 7 bases match TRBD2. The CDR3 length is 15 residues. V trimming: 6 bases; J trimming: 0 bases; junction bases outside the gene matches: 5. The DNA of the CDR3 is TGTGCCAGCAGATGGCGGGAGAGCTCCTACAATGAGCAGTTCTTC. It specifies CASRWRESSYNEQFF.

This clonotype was found a few times. The chain employs TRBV29-1 and TRBJ2-7; possible D gene TRBD2, 5 bases. V lost 7 bases and J lost 4, with 17 bases in between. Germline lookup yields CDR1 SQVTM and CDR2 ANQGSEA. The length of the CDR3 is 13 residues. CDR3 loop: CSALRGSRYEQYF. The CDR3 region has the DNA TGCAGCGCCCTCCGAGGGAGCAGGTACGAGCAGTACTTC.

This clonotype was found a few times. The chain combines TRBV20-1 with TRBJ1-1; TRBD1 might be the D (5 bases). Trimming removed 6 bases from V and 0 bases from J, with 11 bases in between. The CDR3 runs to 13 residues. In germline, CDR1 is DFQATT, CDR2 SNEGSKA (reference sequence). The CDR3 loop is CSAQRGVNTEAFF. CDR3 DNA: TGCAGTGCCCAGCGGGGGGTGAACACTGAAGCTTTCTTT.

The sample holds a few counts of this clonotype. J is TRBJ2-1 and V is TRBV20-1, with 7 bases fitting TRBD2. The V segment lost 1 base and the J segment 4 bases; nucleotides outside the gene matches: 13. The germline CDR1 and CDR2 sequences are DFQATT and SNEGSKA (reference sequence). This CDR3 comprises 17 residues. The CDR3 DNA reads TGCAGTGCTAGAGCTTGGTCTAGCGGTCAAGGATACAATGAGCAGTTCTTC. It translates to CSARAWSSGQGYNEQFF.

V is TRBV27 and J is TRBJ2-5; D is undetermined. The V end lost 0 bases, the J end lost 2 bases, and 10 bases lay between the germline ends. There are 15 residues in the CDR3. Germline-derived CDR1 and CDR2 are MNHEY and SMNVEV (reference sequence). The CDR3 DNA sequence: TGTGCCAGCAGTTTATCGAGATTGCAACAAGAGACCCAGTACTTC. Translated, it gives CASSLSRLQQETQYF.

J is TRBJ2-1 and V is TRBV28; D call uncertain. Germline V gene data show CDR1 as MDHEN and CDR2 as SYDVKM. Trimming pared 6 bases from V and 1 base from J, leaving 10 bases between. This CDR3 spans 14 amino acids. CDR3 in amino acids: CASSSPGSYNEQFF. Written as DNA, the CDR3 is TGTGCCAGCAGCTCTCCGGGTTCCTACAATGAGCAGTTCTTC.

J is TRBJ1-5 and V is TRBV5-1, with 7 bases matching TRBD1. The junction had 2 bases not matched to a gene; V was cut back by 5 bases and J by 3 bases. The CDR3 is 13 residues long. Germline V gives CDR1 SGHRS, CDR2 YFSETQ. DNA of the CDR3: TGCGCCAGCAGGACAGGGTTCAATCAGCCCCAGCATTTT. Residues: CASRTGFNQPQHF.

CDR3 DNA sequence: TGTGCCATCAGTGAGTCTGTGTCTGGCTACGAGCAGTACTTC. Encoded protein: CAISESVSGYEQYF. The chain combines TRBV10-3 with TRBJ2-7; unclear D gene. Trimming pared 0 bases from V and 3 bases from J, leaving 9 bases between. The germline V gene has CDR1 ENHRY and CDR2 SYGVKD. This CDR3 spans 14 amino acids.

The genes are TRBV18 and TRBJ2-7; no definite D call. CDR1 and CDR2 (germline): KGHSH, LQKENI. The CDR3 contains 15 residues. V was clipped by 2 bases and J by 6 bases, with 17 bases between them. CDR3 protein: CASSPSHITTGEQYF. The CDR3 region has the DNA TGTGCCAGCTCACCATCACACATTACCACTGGCGAGCAGTACTTC.

This clonotype was detected many times. The chain recombines TRBV5-1 with TRBJ1-2; D unclear. Between the trimmed V and J ends, which lost 4 bases and 14 bases, there was a span of 24 bases. The CDR3 runs to 14 residues. Looked up from germline, CDR1 is SGHRS and CDR2 is YFSETQ. The CDR3 DNA sequence: TGCGCCAGCAGCCCGACGAGCTTACGAGGTGGCGGGACCTTC. Translating gives CASSPTSLRGGGTF.

In its sample, this clonotype was seen many times. This sequence joins TRBV5-1 and TRBJ2-1; D is possibly TRBD2 (6 bases). The V end lost 4 bases, the J end lost 10 bases, and 21 bases lay between the germline ends. The CDR3 length is 15 residues. In germline, CDR1 is SGHRS, CDR2 YFSETQ. CDR3 in amino acids: CASSLRPTEGSEQFF. The CDR3 nucleotides read TGCGCCAGCAGCCTGCGTCCGACGGAGGGATCCGAGCAGTTCTTC.

This clonotype was seen more than once but under ten times. The V and J genes are TRBV6-1 and TRBJ1-6; TRBD1 is a possible D gene (5 bases). Germline CDR1 and CDR2: MNHNS and SASEGT. The CDR3 sequence is 15 residues long. V was shortened by 10 bases and J by 4 bases, with 17 bases between the two germline ends. This CDR3 is CATRPPGSYNSPLHF. In DNA, the CDR3 is TGTGCCACCCGACCGCCAGGGTCGTATAATTCACCCCTCCACTTT.

This clonotype was observed a handful of times. The chain carries TRBV12-3 or TRBV12-4 and TRBJ2-3, with 10 bases fitting TRBD1. Losses at the gene ends were 8 bases for V and 2 bases for J; bases not matched to a gene: 7. The CDR3 extends over 15 amino acids. Written as DNA, the CDR3 is TGTGCCAGCTCACTCGGACAGGGGGACACAGATACGCAGTATTTT. It translates to CASSLGQGDTDTQYF.

The gene calls are TRBV11-2 and TRBJ2-2, with 9 bases matching TRBD2. Germline V CDR1 and CDR2: SGHAT, FQNNGV. The CDR3 contains 17 residues. Trimming cost V 0 bases and J 6 bases; bases outside gene matches: 8. This chain's CDR3 is CASSLEIAGEIAGELFF. Written as DNA, the CDR3 is TGTGCCAGCAGCTTAGAGATAGCGGGAGAGATAGCCGGGGAGCTGTTTTTT.

The V gene is TRBV10-3, the J gene TRBJ1-1; 10 nucleotides match TRBD1. CDR3 length: 14 residues. J gave up 4 bases and V 8 bases, and 7 bases lay outside the gene matches. CDR1 is ENHRY and CDR2 is SYGVKD in the germline V gene. For the CDR3, the DNA is TGTGCCATCCGGACAGGGGGAACGAGCACTGAAGCTTTCTTT. Protein product: CAIRTGGTSTEAFF.

The gene calls are TRBV7-6 and TRBJ2-2; TRBD2 is a possible D gene (5 bases). Germline CDR1 and CDR2: SGHVS and FNYEAQ. CDR3 size: 13 residues. Trimming left V 6 bases short and J 2 bases short, with 7 bases between. The CDR3 region has the DNA TGTGCCAGCAGACTAGGAAACACCGGGGAGCTGTTTTTT. It translates to CASRLGNTGELFF.

This clonotype was seen a few times. In DNA, the CDR3 is TGTGCCAGCAGCTTATCCACAGGACCACAAGAGACCCAGTACTTC. This sequence encodes CASSLSTGPQETQYF. The rearrangement joins TRBV7-3 to TRBJ2-5, with D perhaps matching TRBD1 (5 bases). V gave up 2 bases and J gave up 2 bases, with 12 bases separating them. Germline V CDR1 and CDR2: SGHTA, FQGTGA. This CDR3 has 15 residues.

This clonotype was detected once. V usage is TRBV5-1 and J usage is TRBJ2-2; D unresolved. V lost 7 bases and J lost 1, with 14 bases in between. This CDR3 has 15 amino acids. The germline V gene has CDR1 SGHRS and CDR2 YFSETQ. CDR3 DNA: TGCGCCAGCGGCCCGGCCGAGATGAACACCGGGGAGCTGTTTTTT. It codes for CASGPAEMNTGELFF.

CDR3 coding DNA: TGTGCCAGCAGCCCCCTAGCGGGACGCTACGAGCAGTACTTC. Its protein product is CASSPLAGRYEQYF. This chain connects TRBV7-9 to TRBJ2-7; 9 bases align to TRBD2. Germline assignment: CDR1 SEHNR and CDR2 FQNEAQ (reference sequence). After removal of 5 bases from V and 3 bases from J, the junction contained 5 bases not matched to a gene. The CDR3 contains 14 residues.

J is TRBJ2-6 and V is TRBV12-3 or TRBV12-4; D perhaps matches TRBD2 (5 bases). V was pared by 6 bases and J by 2 bases, with 5 bases between. There are 13 residues in the CDR3. In nucleotides, the CDR3 is TGTGCCAGCAGGACTACTGGGGCCAACGTCCTGACTTTC. This codes for CASRTTGANVLTF.

This clonotype was picked up many times. The rearrangement joins TRBV20-1 to TRBJ2-7, with D perhaps TRBD1 (7 bases). The germline V gene encodes CDR1 DFQATT and CDR2 SNEGSKA (reference sequence). This CDR3 spans 15 amino acids. The CDR3: CSAFGAGQNSYEQYF. The CDR3 DNA follows: TGCAGCGCGTTTGGTGCGGGACAGAATTCGTACGAGCAGTACTTC.

This clonotype was seen more than once but under ten times. The chain uses TRBV28 and TRBJ1-2; the D is unclear. V dropped 2 bases and J dropped 3 bases, with 16 bases sitting between them. The CDR3 runs to 16 residues. Germline CDR1 and CDR2: MDHEN and SYDVKM. The CDR3 nucleotides read TGTGCCAGCAGTTTAGCGGGAGGCGACGAAGACTATGGCTACACCTTC. Residues: CASSLAGGDEDYGYTF.

The chain joins TRBV5-1 to TRBJ2-7, with 7 positions matching TRBD1. Germline values: CDR1 SGHRS, CDR2 YFSETQ. CDR3 length: 15 amino acids. V lost 0 bases, J lost 3 bases, and 6 bases stayed unmatched. The CDR3 coding sequence is TGCGCCAGCAGCTTGGAGGGGACAGCCTACTACGAGCAGTACTTC. Protein product: CASSLEGTAYYEQYF.

This clonotype was detected a few times. V gene TRBV18 combines with J gene TRBJ1-3, with D unresolved. This CDR3 region has 15 residues. V lost 6 bases and J 0 bases, leaving 12 bases between the germline ends. Looked up from germline, CDR1 is KGHSH and CDR2 is LQKENI. The CDR3 loop is CASSSDIRSGNTIYF. The CDR3 DNA reads as TGTGCCAGCTCTTCCGACATTCGCTCTGGAAACACCATATATTTT.

V is TRBV30 and J is TRBJ2-1; no definite D call. Germline assignment: CDR1 GTSNPN and CDR2 SVGIG (reference sequence). This CDR3 has 11 residues. Trimming took 0 bases from V and 6 from J, leaving 3 bases between them. CDR3 DNA: TGTGCCTGGAGTGTATTCAATGAGCAGTTCTTC. This translates into CAWSVFNEQFF.